The T cell receptor beta chain under discussion was sequenced for a study of response to subunit inactivated influenza vaccine. TCRdb redid the calling of the RT-PCR reads with MiXCR, one entry per CDR3 protein. The table includes about 780,000 distinct CDR3 sequences, 18% detected once. General study findings and limits: It was the authors' suggestion that each seasonal influenza vaccination recruits few new T cells.

The junction had 4 bases not matched to a gene; V was cut back by 8 bases and J by 0 bases. CDR3 length: 14 residues. In germline, CDR1 is KGHSH, CDR2 LQKENI. There are a few counts of this clonotype. What it binds is not known. The material sequenced was PBMCs from blood, taken roughly 5 days after vaccination. This clonotype was sampled from a man in his forties or fifties who received an inactivated influenza vaccine. This chain joins TRBV18 and TRBJ2-3; TRBD2 agrees at 8 bases. The DNA of the CDR3 is TGTGCCAGCATAGCGGGACCTAGCACAGATACGCAGTATTTT. It translates to CASIAGPSTDTQYF. The whole variable domain, filled in from reference TRBV18 and TRBJ2-3, reads NAGVMQNPRHLVRRRGQEARLRCSPMKGHSHVYWYRQLPEEGLKFMVYLQKENIIDESGMPKERFSAEFPKEGPSILRIQQVVRGDSAAYFCASIAGPSTDTQYFGPGTRLTVL.